These 30 T cell receptor beta chains were sequenced from one sample in a study of OX40 agonist ivuxolimab in advanced cancers. TCRdb's table, derived via immunoSEQ multiplex PCR, lists solely in-frame clones and lacks some. The table lists 35,000 to 50,000 clones, around 91% of them singletons. The specimen was CD4+ or CD8+ T cells sorted from blood, collected in a trial of the OX40 agonist ivuxolimab. The receptors were gathered from an adult with an advanced solid tumor such as melanoma, head and neck, liver or kidney cancer.

The genes are TRBV30 and TRBJ2-5; D possibly corresponds to TRBD2 (6 bases). The CDR3 runs to 13 residues. V dropped 2 bases and J dropped 1 base, with 8 bases sitting between them. Germline assignment: CDR1 GTSNPN and CDR2 SVGIG (reference sequence). The CDR3 DNA is TGTGCCTGGAGTCGGGACTCCCAAGAGACCCAGTACTTC. It encodes CAWSRDSQETQYF.

This chain links TRBV10-1 with TRBJ2-1; the match to TRBD2 covers 11 bases. The CDR3 is 14 residues long. Germline lookup yields CDR1 WNHNN and CDR2 SYGVQD (reference sequence). V shed 2 bases, J shed 6 bases, and the junction held 0 bases outside the gene matches. CDR3 in DNA: TGCGCCAGCAGTGAGGGACTAGCGGGCAATGAGCAGTTCTTC. Amino acids: CASSEGLAGNEQFF.

The V call is TRBV6-1, the J call TRBJ1-5; D call uncertain. Germline CDR1 is MNHNS and CDR2 is SASEGT. The CDR3 covers 13 residues. Trimming shortened V by 4 bases and J by 1 base, and 5 bases separated the two germline ends. CDR3 loop: CASSADSNQPQHF. The CDR3 region has the DNA TGTGCCAGCAGTGCCGACAGCAATCAGCCCCAGCATTTT.

Turning to this clone: At the DNA level, this CDR3 is encoded by other sequences in the same sample as well. The CDR3 DNA is TGTGCCAGCAGCCGGGGGGGACAGGGGTCCTACGAGCAGTACTTC. Translated, it gives CASSRGGQGSYEQYF. The chain employs TRBV14 and TRBJ2-7; 10 nucleotides match TRBD1. The CDR3 is 15 residues long. The V gene end was trimmed by 4 bases and the J gene end by 1 base; junction bases not matched to a gene: 4. Germline-derived CDR1 and CDR2 are SGHDN and FVKESK.

The rearrangement uses TRBV7-8 and TRBJ2-1; TRBD2 is a possible D gene (5 bases). V lost 7 bases, J lost 0 bases, and 10 bases lay in between. Germline CDR1 and CDR2: SGHVS and FQNEAQ. The CDR3 contains 14 residues. The CDR3, as DNA: TGTGCCAGCACTCGCCGGGGCTCCTACAATGAGCAGTTCTTC. Protein: CASTRRGSYNEQFF.

The DNA of the CDR3 is TGTGCCTGGAGTGTAGGTCCAGCGGAAAAAGGTGAGCAGTTCTTC. It codes for CAWSVGPAEKGEQFF. This sequence joins TRBV30 and TRBJ2-1; possible D gene TRBD2, 5 bases. This CDR3 has 15 residues. V was pared by 0 bases and J by 9 bases, with 18 bases between. Germline CDR1 and CDR2: GTSNPN and SVGIG (reference sequence).

The chain joins TRBV16 to TRBJ1-2, with TRBD1 matching 8 bases. CDR1 is KGHSY, CDR2 FQNENV, per germline. J was trimmed by 3 bases and V by 4 bases; bases with no gene match: 1. The CDR3 sequence is 13 residues long. CDR3 sequence: CASSLGQDYGYTF. CDR3 DNA sequence: TGTGCCAGCAGCCTGGGACAGGACTATGGCTACACCTTC.

This clone has only a few counts. The rearrangement uses TRBV11-2 and TRBJ1-2; TRBD1 agrees at 7 bases. The CDR3 is 14 amino acids. Germline V gene data show CDR1 as SGHAT and CDR2 as FQNNGV. Unmatched junction bases numbered 3, after V lost 1 base and J lost 4 bases. CDR3 region: CASSLGTGAYGYTF. For the CDR3, the DNA is TGTGCCAGCAGCTTAGGGACAGGTGCCTATGGCTACACCTTC.

This chain joins TRBV7-3 and TRBJ2-7; maybe TRBD2 (6 bases). V lost 5 bases and J 2 bases, leaving 16 bases between the germline ends. The V gene's germline CDR1 is SGHTA and CDR2 FQGTGA. The CDR3 is 15 residues long. CDR3 in DNA: TGTGCCAGCAGCCCTATTTGGGGAGGACCCTACGAGCAGTACTTC. Protein product: CASSPIWGGPYEQYF.

This clone is deemed medium-sized. J is TRBJ2-1 and V is TRBV7-3; TRBD1 or TRBD2 may be the D gene (5 bases each). The CDR3 consists of 15 residues. CDR1 is SGHTA, CDR2 FQGTGA, per germline. V lost 1 base and J lost 1, with 8 bases in between. The CDR3 protein is CASSLRGGSYNEQFF. The CDR3 nucleotides read TGTGCCAGCAGCTTAAGGGGCGGGTCCTACAATGAGCAGTTCTTC.

The chain carries TRBV5-8 and TRBJ1-1, with TRBD1 identical over 12 bases. Looked up from germline, CDR1 is SGHTS and CDR2 is YDEGEE. V shed 4 bases, J shed 13 bases, and the junction held 8 bases outside the gene matches. The CDR3 runs 13 residues. In DNA, the CDR3 is TGTGCCAGCAGCCCGTACGGGACAGGGGGCGTTTTCTTT. This encodes CASSPYGTGGVFF. The full variable domain, its missing parts supplied by reference TRBV5-8 and TRBJ1-1, is EAGVTQSPTHLIKTRGQQATLRCSPISGHTSVYWYQQALGLGLQFLLWYDEGEERNRGNFPPRFSGRQFPNYSSELNVNALELEDSALYLCASSPYGTGGVFFGQGTRLTVV.

This chain links TRBV5-1 with TRBJ2-7; TRBD1 might be the D (6 bases). Germline V CDR1 and CDR2: SGHRS, YFSETQ. Trimming shortened V by 3 bases and J by 7 bases, and 17 bases separated the two germline ends. The length of the CDR3 is 14 residues. The chain's CDR3 is CASSSTGPRLEQYF. The CDR3, as DNA: TGCGCCAGCAGCTCCACAGGGCCCCGACTAGAGCAGTACTTC.

The gene calls are TRBV28 and TRBJ1-1, with TRBD1 identical over 7 bases. The germline V gene has CDR1 MDHEN and CDR2 SYDVKM. The CDR3 sequence is 12 residues long. With V trimmed by 8 bases and J by 2 bases, 2 bases remained unmatched. The CDR3, as DNA: TGTGCCAGCTGGACAGGCAACACTGAAGCTTTCTTT. It encodes CASWTGNTEAFF.

The J gene is TRBJ2-2, the V gene TRBV28; possible D gene TRBD2, 5 bases. V was cut by 4 bases and J by 4 bases, with 10 bases left in between. The CDR3 is made up of 14 amino acids. CDR1 MDHEN and CDR2 SYDVKM come from the germline V gene. This chain's CDR3 is CASSWAGITGELFF. CDR3 coding DNA: TGTGCCAGCAGTTGGGCCGGGATCACCGGGGAGCTGTTTTTT.

The table lists this clone with a count of one. This sequence joins TRBV19 and TRBJ1-1, with TRBD1 as a possible D gene (5 bases). V lost 6 bases and J 3 bases, leaving 14 bases between the germline ends. CDR3 length equals 14 residues. Germline values: CDR1 LNHDA, CDR2 SQIVND (reference sequence). The CDR3: CASSSIGGDTEAFF. The CDR3 DNA follows: TGTGCCAGTAGCTCCATTGGGGGGGACACTGAAGCTTTCTTT.

A single count supports this clone. This chain uses TRBV4-3 with TRBJ1-2; D uncertain. Trimming took off 4 bases at V and 7 bases at J, with 28 bases between the two ends. This CDR3 spans 18 amino acids. Germline V gene sequence: CDR1 LGHNA, CDR2 YSLEER. The DNA of the CDR3 is TGCGCCAGCAGCCTAGGGTTCCCGGGTTCGTTGCCCCTGAGTGGCTACACCTTC. As protein: CASSLGFPGSLPLSGYTF.

The count of this clone is one. The chain carries TRBV19 and TRBJ1-1, with TRBD1 matching 7 bases. The CDR3 contains 15 residues. The germline gives CDR1 LNHDA, CDR2 SQIVND (reference sequence). The trim removed 3 bases at V and 0 bases at J, leaving 4 bases unmatched. This CDR3 reads CASSIRDRLNTEAFF. The CDR3 DNA reads TGTGCCAGTAGTATCCGGGACAGACTGAACACTGAAGCTTTCTTT.

The gene calls are TRBV6-6 and TRBJ1-2, with D tentatively TRBD1 (6 bases). V was clipped by 5 bases and J by 1 base, with 14 bases between them. The CDR3 runs to 15 residues. Germline V gene lookup returns CDR1 MNHNY and CDR2 SVGAGI (reference sequence). CDR3 nucleotide sequence: TGTGCCAGCAGTCCCGCCGGGGGCGTTAACTATGGCTACACCTTC. Its translation is CASSPAGGVNYGYTF.

The chain employs TRBV2 and TRBJ2-3; D ambiguous. The CDR3 sequence is 13 residues long. Trimming removed 7 bases from V and 2 bases from J, with 10 bases in between. Germline values: CDR1 SNHLY, CDR2 FYNNEI. CDR3 in amino acids: CASKGGITDTQYF. CDR3 sequence (DNA): TGTGCCAGCAAGGGCGGAATCACAGATACGCAGTATTTT.

This clone has more than one count but fewer than ten. J is TRBJ1-2 and V is TRBV5-1; 12 bases align to TRBD1. Looked up from germline, CDR1 is SGHRS and CDR2 is YFSETQ. This CDR3 comprises 15 residues. With 2 bases clipped from V and 7 bases from J, the junction kept 6 bases outside the gene matches. Written as DNA, the CDR3 is TGCGCCAGCAGCTTAGGGACAGGGGGCGAATTTGGCTACACCTTC. Translation gives CASSLGTGGEFGYTF.

V usage is TRBV15 and J usage is TRBJ2-3, with D possibly matching TRBD1 (6 bases). Between the trimmed V and J ends, which lost 1 base and 1 base, there was a span of 15 bases. The CDR3 runs 17 residues. Germline loops: CDR1 LNHNV, CDR2 YYDKDF (reference sequence). For the CDR3, the DNA is TGTGCCACCAGCAGAGGGGGGCAGTGGATCCGCACAGATACGCAGTATTTT. Protein: CATSRGGQWIRTDTQYF.

The count of this clone is one. V gene TRBV6-1 combines with J gene TRBJ1-2, with 9 bases lining up with TRBD1. CDR1 is MNHNS and CDR2 is SASEGT in the germline V gene. J gave up 7 bases and V 4 bases, and 13 bases lay outside the gene matches. The CDR3 consists of 16 residues. CDR3 sequence: CASSGGTGLLMAGYTF. In DNA, the CDR3 is TGTGCCAGCAGTGGAGGGACAGGGTTGCTCATGGCTGGCTACACCTTC.

The V and J genes are TRBV5-8 and TRBJ2-2; D might be TRBD2 (7 bases). Between the trimmed V and J ends, which lost 4 bases and 5 bases, there was a span of 18 bases. CDR1 is SGHTS and CDR2 is YDEGEE in the germline V gene. This CDR3 has 16 residues. CDR3 sequence (DNA): TGTGCCAGCAGCCCCTGGGGGGGGGCCGAGACCGGGGAGCTGTTTTTT. Its protein is CASSPWGGAETGELFF.

J is TRBJ2-7 and V is TRBV7-2; the match to TRBD2 covers 8 bases. Germline-derived CDR1 and CDR2 are SGHTA and FQGNSA. The CDR3 runs to 15 residues. J lost 2 bases, V lost 5 bases, and 8 bases had no gene match. The CDR3 DNA reads as TGTGCCAGCAGCCCGTCGGGAGGGCCCCCCTACGAGCAGTACTTC. It specifies CASSPSGGPPYEQYF.

The chain has TRBV28 and TRBJ2-1; 8 bases align to TRBD2. Germline CDR1 is MDHEN and CDR2 is SYDVKM. The junction had 2 bases not matched to a gene; V was cut back by 6 bases and J by 4 bases. This CDR3 is 13 amino acids long. Here the CDR3 DNA reads TGTGCCAGCAGGACGGGAGGGTACAATGAGCAGTTCTTC. Protein: CASRTGGYNEQFF. Variable domain in full (rest from reference TRBV28 and TRBJ2-1): DVKVTQSSRYLVKRTGEKVFLECVQDMDHENMFWYRQDPGLGLRLIYFSYDVKMKEKGDIPEGYSVSREKKERFSLILESASTNQTSMYLCASRTGGYNEQFFGPGTRLTVL.

The rearrangement uses TRBV6-1 and TRBJ1-4; D uncertain. The germline V and J ends were trimmed by 8 bases and 5 bases, with 6 bases remaining between them. CDR1 is MNHNS and CDR2 is SASEGT in the germline V gene. This CDR3 has 11 amino acids. The CDR3: CASHRNEKLFF. CDR3 DNA: TGTGCCAGCCATCGAAATGAAAAACTGTTTTTT.

The chain combines TRBV4-3 with TRBJ2-1, with 9 positions matching TRBD2. Germline CDR1 and CDR2: LGHNA and YSLEER. The CDR3 extends over 15 amino acids. The ends lost 1 base at V and 4 bases at J; junction bases unmatched: 2. CDR3 nucleotides: TGCGCCAGCAGCCAAGGGCGGGGGGGGTACAATGAGCAGTTCTTC. Its translation: CASSQGRGGYNEQFF.

The rearrangement joins TRBV25-1 to TRBJ2-2; 9 nucleotides line up with TRBD2. The J segment lost 6 bases and the V segment lost 7 bases, leaving 6 bases of the junction unmatched. Looked up from germline, CDR1 is MGHDK and CDR2 is SYGVNS. This CDR3 region has 14 residues. CDR3 residues: CASMREGPPGELFF. In nucleotides, the CDR3 is TGTGCCAGCATGCGGGAGGGCCCTCCCGGGGAGCTGTTTTTT.

The rearrangement links TRBV7-2 to TRBJ2-1; no clear D. The ends were cut back, 2 bases at V and 2 bases at J, with 7 bases in the middle. This CDR3 comprises 14 residues. CDR1 and CDR2 from the germline V gene are SGHTA and FQGNSA. CDR3 in DNA: TGTGCCAGCAGCTTAACAGCCCCCTACAATGAGCAGTTCTTC. This sequence encodes CASSLTAPYNEQFF.

The chain employs TRBV5-6 and TRBJ2-3; 9 nucleotides line up with TRBD1. This CDR3 has 15 residues. V lost 2 bases, J lost 4 bases, and 5 bases stayed unmatched. The germline gives CDR1 SGHDT, CDR2 YYEEEE. CDR3 in amino acids: CASSFRTGVPDTQYF. CDR3 DNA: TGTGCCAGCAGCTTCCGGACAGGGGTCCCAGATACGCAGTATTTT.